This T cell receptor beta chain comes out of a study of blood T cell repertoires in COVID-19. The protocol was immunoSEQ multiplex PCR, while the TCRdb copy is restricted to in-frame clones and leaves out a portion. The table has 100,000 to 150,000 clones, about 86% seen once. Sequenced sample: peripheral blood. This sequence was found in a woman in her forties or fifties with acute or convalescent COVID-19.

CDR3 sequence (DNA): TGTGCCAGCTCACCAGCAGGCGTGGTGAACACTGAAGCTTTCTTT. It codes for CASSPAGVVNTEAFF. V usage is TRBV18 and J usage is TRBJ1-1; no clear D gene. With 2 bases removed from V and 0 bases from J, the gap between germline ends came to 10 bases. CDR3 length: 15 amino acids. The germline CDR1 and CDR2 sequences are KGHSH and LQKENI.